This T cell receptor beta chain was identified during a study of blood T cells in healthy people across ages. Findings of the study overall: The percentage of naive T cells correlated strongly with TCR beta diversity.

For the second PCR, which ran for roughly 6 to 11 cycles, a sample-barcoded 5' primer and a J-beta primer mix were used. Researchers report that a template-switch adaptor with 12 random nucleotides tagged each cDNA molecule. TCRdb re-analysed the 5' RACE reads in MiXCR, keeping a single row per CDR3 protein. The top ten hold more than 3% of the sample, which has about 800,000 distinct CDR3 sequences, around a quarter seen once. V was clipped by 8 bases and J by 2 bases, with 18 bases between them. Germline CDR1 SQVTM, CDR2 ANQGSEA. This CDR3 is built from 14 residues. A note on this clonotype: The antigen is undetermined.

These records were also assigned to another study, of T cells of mothers and their children.

Material: blood. The sequence came from a boy aged 10-17 years in good health. The chain carries TRBV29-1 and TRBJ1-2; no reliable D call. The CDR3 DNA reads TGCAGCTCCTGGCTTCCAGGCGACAACTATGGCTACACCTTC. This encodes CSSWLPGDNYGYTF.